This TCR beta chain was profiled in a study of CD8+ T cells in alopecia areata. The CDR3 is 14 residues long. V trimming: 5 bases; J trimming: 6 bases; junction bases outside the gene matches: 9. Germline lookup yields CDR1 MNHEY and CDR2 SVGAGI. After isolation, RNA underwent reverse transcription to generate cDNA as the sequencing template. Using immunoSEQ multiplex PCR, the repertoire was profiled, and TCRdb retains in-frame clones only, with some absent. The sample consists of 95,000 to 110,000 clones, less than 90% of them appearing once. Sample treatment: oral pan-JAK inhibitor, 5-10 mg twice daily.

V usage is TRBV6-5 and J usage is TRBJ1-2; 7 positions match TRBD1. Material: CD8+ T cells sorted from blood, obtained at week 24, from a patient treated with tofacitinib. This clonotype was sampled from a human donor with alopecia areata. This chain's CDR3 is CASSHQGGGDGYTF. CDR3 nucleotide sequence: TGTGCCAGCAGTCACCAGGGAGGGGGCGATGGCTACACCTTC.